Given below is one T cell receptor (beta chain) in context. V shed 0 bases and J 7 bases; nucleotides not matched to a gene: 5. CDR1 and CDR2 from the germline V gene are GTSNPN and SVGIG (reference sequence). CDR3 length: 14 amino acids. The sample originates from a study of T cell changes during pregnancy in multiple sclerosis. Profiled with immunoSEQ multiplex PCR; TCRdb holds only in-frame clones, not every one. The data contain around 69,000 clones, under 95% of them seen just once; the ten biggest clones take up roughly 1.3%. This specimen consisted of peripheral blood, obtained in the third trimester of pregnancy. This sequence originates from a female donor with multiple sclerosis, enrolled in a pregnancy study. The chain uses TRBV30 and TRBJ1-5, with 8 positions matching TRBD1. CDR3 residues: CAWSVTGGEQPQHF. The DNA for the CDR3 is TGTGCCTGGAGTGTAACAGGGGGGGAACAGCCCCAGCATTTT.